This T cell receptor beta chain was sequenced in a study of cytomegalovirus exposure and HLA in healthy donors. The study, taken as a whole, reports: Later genetic work tied a missense DCLRE1C variant to beta-chain V and J trimming.

Use of 60 Vbeta and 13 Jbeta primers characterized the PCR. The method was immunoSEQ multiplex PCR; TCRdb's version includes in-frame clones alone and lacks a portion of them. The data hold 150,000 to 200,000 clones, with roughly 78% observed a single time. Germline V lookup: CDR1 SGHNT, CDR2 YENEEA. CDR3 length equals 16 residues. With regard to this clone: The antigen is not known. The junction differs from germline at one of its ends, possibly a read error.

This chain joins TRBV11-3 and TRBJ1-4; 7 positions match TRBD1. Sequenced: PBMCs. The clonotype originates from a middle-aged man in good health and CMV-seronegative. In DNA, the CDR3 is TGTGCCAGCACCTTAGAATTACAGGGGCGGGGAGAAAAACTGTTTTTT. This encodes CASTLELQGRGEKLFF.